The following is a T cell receptor beta chain sequence with its context. This specimen comes from a study of OX40 agonist ivuxolimab in advanced cancers. Background on the study: Patients received intravenous ivuxolimab every 2 weeks at 0.01 to 10 mg/kg.

Profiled with immunoSEQ multiplex PCR; TCRdb holds only in-frame clones, not every one. The sample holds approximately 64,000 clones; approximately 90% are singletons and the top ten take 0.67%. Germline lookup yields CDR1 SGHNT and CDR2 YENEEA. The CDR3 sequence is 13 residues long. Trimming at V came to 6 bases and at J to 7 bases, leaving 2 bases not matched to a gene. The chain couples TRBV11-3 to TRBJ1-6, with 8 bases identical to TRBD1. Specimen: CD4+ or CD8+ T cells sorted from blood, collected in a trial of the OX40 agonist ivuxolimab. The sequence was obtained from an adult with an advanced solid tumor such as melanoma, head and neck, liver or kidney cancer. The DNA of the CDR3 is TGTGCCAGCAGTAGGACAGGGAATTCACCCCTCCACTTT. It codes for CASSRTGNSPLHF.